These 29 T cell receptor beta chains were all obtained from the same sample, sequenced in a study of Ad26.COV2.S vaccination and SARS-CoV-2 variants. Treatment defined: around 19 received Ad26.COV2.S at low or high dose, single or two shots; roughly five received placebo; per-sample allocation not given. Sample collection was performed on day 63 after the first vaccine or placebo injection. Assay used: immunoSEQ multiplex PCR; TCRdb lists only in-frame clones, some missing. This repertoire shows 250,000 or so clones, approximately 88% found once; its top ten account for 2.9%. The specimen was peripheral blood, collected in a trial of Ad26.COV2.S vaccine versus placebo. The receptors come from a person aged 18-65 years who received the Ad26.COV2.S COVID-19 vaccine or a placebo.

The J gene is TRBJ2-2, the V gene TRBV4-3; D is unclear. Germline V gene sequence: CDR1 LGHNA, CDR2 YSLEER. V was pared by 0 bases and J by 5 bases, with 16 bases between. The CDR3 loop spans 17 amino acids. The CDR3 coding sequence is TGCGCCAGCAGCCAAGATTTAGGCTTCCTAGGGACCGGGGAGCTGTTTTTT. Residues: CASSQDLGFLGTGELFF.

The chain employs TRBV24-1 and TRBJ2-6; TRBD1 aligns across 10 bases. The J segment lost 2 bases and the V segment lost 9 bases, leaving 3 bases of the junction unmatched. Germline loops: CDR1 KGHDR, CDR2 SFDVKD. The CDR3 has 15 amino acids. This CDR3 reads CATQGQGTGANVLTF. CDR3 DNA sequence: TGTGCCACCCAGGGACAGGGGACTGGGGCCAACGTCCTGACTTTC.

Regarding this clone: Within the sample, other DNA sequences also encode this same CDR3. The rearrangement links TRBV7-9 to TRBJ2-1; possibly TRBD1 for D (5 bases). The germline CDR1 and CDR2 sequences are SEHNR and FQNEAQ (reference sequence). Trimming stripped 5 bases from V and 3 bases from J, with 8 bases between. This CDR3 region has 13 residues. CDR3 DNA: TGTGCCAGCAGCCGAGACAGCTACAATGAGCAGTTCTTC. Encoded protein: CASSRDSYNEQFF.

V is TRBV4-1 and J is TRBJ2-3; D is undetermined. Germline assignment: CDR1 MGHRA and CDR2 YSYEKL. Trimming cost V 5 bases and J 2 bases, with 17 bases left between them. The CDR3 contains 16 residues. In nucleotides, the CDR3 is TGCGCCAGCAGCGTTCCCCCACTGCCAATCACAGATACGCAGTATTTT. This encodes CASSVPPLPITDTQYF.

V is TRBV7-2 and J is TRBJ2-7; TRBD2 might be the D (6 bases). V was cut by 1 base and J by 2 bases, with 9 bases left in between. The CDR3 spans 14 residues. Per germline, CDR1 SGHTA and CDR2 FQGNSA. CDR3 nucleotide sequence: TGTGCCAGCAGCTTAGTCGCGGGAACCTACGAGCAGTACGTC. Protein: CASSLVAGTYEQYV.

This rearrangement joins TRBV7-3 to TRBJ2-7; 13 nucleotides line up with TRBD2. V shed 1 base, J shed 4 bases, and the junction held 7 bases outside the gene matches. The germline gives CDR1 SGHTA, CDR2 FQGTGA. The CDR3 length is 17 residues. CDR3 in DNA: TGTGCCAGCAGCTTAAGAGGACTAGCGGGAGTAATTTACGAGCAGTACGTC. It yields the protein CASSLRGLAGVIYEQYV.

For the CDR3, the DNA is TGTGCCAGCAGTTACTCATTTCAGCCCCAGCATTTT. Protein: CASSYSFQPQHF. V and J are TRBV6-2 or TRBV6-3 and TRBJ1-5; D unresolved. Germline V gene data show CDR1 as MNHEY and CDR2 as SVGEGT. The V end lost 0 bases, the J end lost 6 bases, and 3 bases lay between the germline ends. The CDR3 spans 12 residues.

The chain joins TRBV7-3 to TRBJ2-5, with a tentative D call TRBD2 (6 bases). Germline-derived CDR1 and CDR2 are SGHTA and FQGTGA. The CDR3 runs 16 residues. With 1 base removed from V and 4 bases from J, the gap between germline ends came to 16 bases. The CDR3 here is CASSLNTCSAGETQYF. For the CDR3, the DNA is TGTGCCAGCAGCTTAAATACTTGTTCAGCGGGAGAGACCCAGTACTTC.

The chain uses TRBV6-5 and TRBJ1-2, with TRBD1 identical over 9 bases. Looked up from germline, CDR1 is MNHEY and CDR2 is SVGAGI. CDR3 length: 14 residues. The J segment lost 3 bases and the V segment lost 5 bases, leaving 4 bases of the junction unmatched. In DNA, the CDR3 is TGTGCCAGCAGTAACCGGGACAGGGACTATGGCTACACCTTC. Its translation is CASSNRDRDYGYTF.

The chain uses TRBV11-3 and TRBJ1-3; D remains ambiguous. Trimming cost V 5 bases and J 1 base, with 15 bases left between them. Germline assignment: CDR1 SGHNT and CDR2 YENEEA. This CDR3 is 16 amino acids long. In DNA form, the CDR3 reads TGTGCCAGCAGCCCCAAGAGCGACGGGTCTGGAAACACCATATATTTT. Translated, it gives CASSPKSDGSGNTIYF.

This chain links TRBV7-9 with TRBJ1-5; TRBD1 matches at 10 bases. V trimming: 2 bases; J trimming: 4 bases; junction bases outside the gene matches: 5. This CDR3 spans 16 amino acids. Germline V CDR1 and CDR2: SEHNR, FQNEAQ (reference sequence). In DNA, the CDR3 is TGTGCCAGCAGCTTACTGGGGGACAGGGGTAATCAGCCCCAGCATTTT. It encodes CASSLLGDRGNQPQHF.

V gene TRBV11-2 combines with J gene TRBJ2-7, with D maybe TRBD2 (6 bases). The CDR3 covers 15 residues. CDR1 SGHAT and CDR2 FQNNGV come from the germline V gene. Between the trimmed V and J ends, which lost 5 bases and 2 bases, there was a span of 16 bases. The CDR3 DNA sequence: TGTGCCAGCAGCCCAGTTGGGGGGTCAGCCTACGAGCAGTACTTC. Residues: CASSPVGGSAYEQYF.

The rearrangement uses TRBV5-4 and TRBJ2-1; TRBD2 aligns across 10 bases. Per the germline V gene, CDR1 is SGHNT and CDR2 is YYREEE (reference sequence). CDR3 length: 15 amino acids. V dropped 7 bases and J dropped 7; count of bases not matched to a gene: 11. The CDR3 DNA is TGTGCCAGCGCTCAGAGCGGGGGGGCTCTTAATGAGCAGTTCTTC. Protein sequence: CASAQSGGALNEQFF.

CDR3 region: CAWNPRGGANWYGYTF. CDR3 in DNA: TGTGCCTGGAACCCTCGGGGGGGCGCAAACTGGTATGGCTACACCTTC. V usage is TRBV30 and J usage is TRBJ1-2; TRBD1 is a possible D gene (6 bases). V lost 4 bases, J lost 5 bases, and 23 bases lay in between. The CDR3 is made up of 16 amino acids. Germline-derived CDR1 and CDR2 are GTSNPN and SVGIG (reference sequence).

The chain has TRBV11-2 and TRBJ1-2, with TRBD1 matching over 9 bases. Germline values: CDR1 SGHAT, CDR2 FQNNGV. V was pared by 6 bases and J by 5 bases, with 13 bases of the junction left unmatched. This CDR3 is built from 16 residues. The DNA of the CDR3 is TGTGCCAGCAGATCGTCACGGGACAGGGATGGGTATGGCTACACCTTC. This translates into CASRSSRDRDGYGYTF.

The chain is built from TRBV12-5 and TRBJ2-7; TRBD1 agrees at 7 bases. The CDR3 covers 15 residues. The germline V gene has CDR1 LGHNT and CDR2 FRNRAP. V shed 4 bases and J 5 bases; nucleotides not matched to a gene: 11. The CDR3 loop reads CASGSQSGTAHEQYF. The CDR3 nucleotides read TGTGCTAGTGGTTCACAATCCGGGACAGCCCACGAGCAGTACTTC.

J is TRBJ1-2 and V is TRBV9; 10 bases fit TRBD1. The CDR3 length is 13 residues. Germline V gene sequence: CDR1 SGDLS, CDR2 YYNGEE. J lost 9 bases, V lost 0 bases, and 2 bases had no gene match. For the CDR3, the DNA is TGTGCCAGCAGCGTAGGGGACAGGGGTAGCTACACCTTC. Its protein product is CASSVGDRGSYTF.

This chain joins TRBV6-4 and TRBJ1-2, with no clear D. V dropped 6 bases and J dropped 2 bases, with 16 bases sitting between them. Looked up from germline, CDR1 is MRHNA and CDR2 is SNTAGT. The CDR3 totals 15 residues. CDR3 protein: CASSEIPGLNYGYTF. CDR3 coding DNA: TGTGCCAGCAGCGAGATCCCGGGCCTAAACTATGGCTACACCTTC.

The chain employs TRBV5-8 and TRBJ2-7; possible D gene TRBD2, 6 bases. The germline CDR1 and CDR2 sequences are SGHTS and YDEGEE. The germline V and J ends were trimmed by 3 bases and 5 bases, with 18 bases remaining between them. The CDR3 extends over 15 amino acids. The CDR3 nucleotides read TGTGCCAGCAGCTACACAACAGGTCCGGGGGACGAGCAGTACTTC. Translation: CASSYTTGPGDEQYF.

The V and J genes are TRBV3-1 (or the pseudogene TRBV3-2) and TRBJ1-6; TRBD1 is a possible D gene (5 bases). Germline lookup yields CDR1 LGHDT and CDR2 YNNKEL (reference sequence). Trimming took 2 bases from V and 10 from J, leaving 12 bases between them. The CDR3 consists of 14 residues. The CDR3 here is CASSQPTGVSPLHF. CDR3 nucleotide sequence: TGTGCCAGCAGCCAACCAACAGGAGTCTCACCCCTCCACTTT.

This chain joins TRBV9 and TRBJ1-1; D may be TRBD1 (5 bases). Trimming removed 0 bases from V and 3 bases from J, with 12 bases in between. The germline gives CDR1 SGDLS, CDR2 YYNGEE. The CDR3 is 15 amino acids. The CDR3 DNA follows: TGTGCCAGCAGCGTAGGTGGGGGACTAGACACTGAAGCTTTCTTT. This encodes CASSVGGGLDTEAFF.

With regard to this clone: This same CDR3 is encoded by further DNA sequences in the sample. This sequence joins TRBV6-2 or TRBV6-3 and TRBJ2-3; TRBD2 matches at 9 bases. Per the germline V gene, CDR1 is MNHEY and CDR2 is SVGEGT. This CDR3 contains 15 residues. With 4 bases clipped from V and 5 bases from J, the junction kept 7 bases outside the gene matches. Here the CDR3 reads CASSLGLAGVDTQYF. The CDR3 region has the DNA TGTGCCAGCAGTTTAGGGTTAGCGGGGGTAGATACGCAGTATTTT.

The V gene is TRBV28, the J gene TRBJ1-2, with D possibly being TRBD1 (5 bases). V was cut by 3 bases and J by 0 bases, with 8 bases left in between. Germline assignment: CDR1 MDHEN and CDR2 SYDVKM. This CDR3 is built from 14 residues. CDR3 loop: CASSLTDANYGYTF. DNA for the CDR3: TGTGCCAGCAGTTTGACAGACGCTAACTATGGCTACACCTTC.

The V call is TRBV7-7, the J call TRBJ2-5; a weak D match, TRBD2 (6 bases). The CDR3 totals 12 residues. Trimming stripped 11 bases from V and 0 bases from J, with 10 bases between. Germline CDR1 and CDR2: SSHAT and FNYEAQ (reference sequence). The DNA for the CDR3 is TGTGCCGTGGGCGGGAACCAAGAGACCCAGTACTTC. This sequence encodes CAVGGNQETQYF.

This chain joins TRBV6-4 and TRBJ1-5; TRBD1 is a possible D gene (6 bases). The CDR3 runs to 16 residues. Trimming removed 2 bases from V and 3 bases from J, with 14 bases in between. Germline assignment: CDR1 MRHNA and CDR2 SNTAGT. The CDR3 region is CASSDGGGGLNQPQHF. The CDR3 region has the DNA TGTGCCAGCAGTGACGGGGGAGGGGGTCTCAATCAGCCCCAGCATTTT.

The V call is TRBV9, the J call TRBJ1-2; tentative D call: TRBD1 (5 bases). Germline loops: CDR1 SGDLS, CDR2 YYNGEE. This CDR3 has 14 amino acids. The germline V and J ends were trimmed by 4 bases and 7 bases, with 17 bases remaining between them. DNA for the CDR3: TGTGCCAGCAGCTCCGTGGGCAGGGCTAGTGGCTACACCTTC. Encoded protein: CASSSVGRASGYTF.

The V and J genes are TRBV12-3 or TRBV12-4 and TRBJ2-5; D perhaps matches TRBD1 (6 bases). The V and J ends lost 5 bases and 4 bases respectively, with 11 bases between them. There are 13 residues in the CDR3. The CDR3 DNA is TGTGCCAGCAGTCGCGACAGGCTAGAGACCCAGTACTTC. Its protein product is CASSRDRLETQYF.

The V gene is TRBV9, the J gene TRBJ2-2; 16 bases are shared with TRBD2. The CDR3 is 20 amino acids. The V gene's germline CDR1 is SGDLS and CDR2 YYNGEE. V was clipped by 6 bases and J by 1 base; unmatched bases: 12. The CDR3 DNA is TGTGCCAGCAACCGAGCGCTGGGACTAGCGGGAGGGGGGAACACCGGGGAGCTGTTTTTT. Its translation: CASNRALGLAGGGNTGELFF.

This clone was seen more than once but under ten times. This chain connects TRBV6-2 or TRBV6-3 to TRBJ1-1, with 7 nucleotides matching TRBD1. Germline-derived CDR1 and CDR2 are MNHEY and SVGEGT. V dropped 4 bases and J dropped 6; count of bases not matched to a gene: 2. This CDR3 spans 12 amino acids. Here the CDR3 reads CASSWRGPEAFF. CDR3 nucleotides: TGTGCCAGCAGTTGGAGGGGGCCTGAAGCTTTCTTT.